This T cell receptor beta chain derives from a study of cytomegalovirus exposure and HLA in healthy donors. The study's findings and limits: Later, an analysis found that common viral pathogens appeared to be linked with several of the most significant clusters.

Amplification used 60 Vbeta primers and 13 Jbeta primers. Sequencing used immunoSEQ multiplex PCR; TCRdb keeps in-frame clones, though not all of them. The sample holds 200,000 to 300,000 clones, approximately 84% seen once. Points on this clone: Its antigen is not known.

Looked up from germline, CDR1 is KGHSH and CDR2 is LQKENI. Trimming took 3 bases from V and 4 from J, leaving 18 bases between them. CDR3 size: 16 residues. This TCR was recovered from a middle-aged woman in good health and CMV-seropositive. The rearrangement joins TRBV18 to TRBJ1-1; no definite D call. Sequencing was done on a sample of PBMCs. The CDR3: CASSPRERRESTEAFF. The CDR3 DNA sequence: TGTGCCAGCTCACCGCGGGAGCGTAGGGAGAGCACTGAAGCTTTCTTT. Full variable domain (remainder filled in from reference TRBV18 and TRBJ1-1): NAGVMQNPRHLVRRRGQEARLRCSPMKGHSHVYWYRQLPEEGLKFMVYLQKENIIDESGMPKERFSAEFPKEGPSILRIQQVVRGDSAAYFCASSPRERRESTEAFFGQGTRLTVV.